The source of this TCR beta chain is a study of shared clonotypes between healthy human individuals. Study results and limitations: Apart from blood, nothing was sampled; tissue repertoires likely differ.

Healthy adults negative for HIV, lacking recent acute infections or vaccinations, served as donors. An even split of each subset's genomic DNA across several immunoSEQ plates was performed. Repertoires were generated with immunoSEQ multiplex PCR, while TCRdb's copy carries only in-frame clones and drops some. The repertoire consists of roughly 450,000 clones, with approximately 85% occurring once and the leading ten covering 10% to 15%. Points on this clone: Its antigen remains unidentified.

The V end lost 0 bases, the J end lost 2 bases, and 7 bases lay between the germline ends. The germline V gene encodes CDR1 MNHEY and CDR2 SVGAGI. The CDR3 runs 14 residues. Sequencing used PBMCs. The chain employs TRBV6-5 and TRBJ1-1; D may be TRBD1 (5 bases). This sequence was found in a woman aged 40 to 50 in good health. Some clones in this sample may be carry-over from other donors' samples. CDR3 bases: TGTGCCAGCAGTTACTCGAGGGGTAACACTGAAGCTTTCTTT. This gives the protein CASSYSRGNTEAFF.